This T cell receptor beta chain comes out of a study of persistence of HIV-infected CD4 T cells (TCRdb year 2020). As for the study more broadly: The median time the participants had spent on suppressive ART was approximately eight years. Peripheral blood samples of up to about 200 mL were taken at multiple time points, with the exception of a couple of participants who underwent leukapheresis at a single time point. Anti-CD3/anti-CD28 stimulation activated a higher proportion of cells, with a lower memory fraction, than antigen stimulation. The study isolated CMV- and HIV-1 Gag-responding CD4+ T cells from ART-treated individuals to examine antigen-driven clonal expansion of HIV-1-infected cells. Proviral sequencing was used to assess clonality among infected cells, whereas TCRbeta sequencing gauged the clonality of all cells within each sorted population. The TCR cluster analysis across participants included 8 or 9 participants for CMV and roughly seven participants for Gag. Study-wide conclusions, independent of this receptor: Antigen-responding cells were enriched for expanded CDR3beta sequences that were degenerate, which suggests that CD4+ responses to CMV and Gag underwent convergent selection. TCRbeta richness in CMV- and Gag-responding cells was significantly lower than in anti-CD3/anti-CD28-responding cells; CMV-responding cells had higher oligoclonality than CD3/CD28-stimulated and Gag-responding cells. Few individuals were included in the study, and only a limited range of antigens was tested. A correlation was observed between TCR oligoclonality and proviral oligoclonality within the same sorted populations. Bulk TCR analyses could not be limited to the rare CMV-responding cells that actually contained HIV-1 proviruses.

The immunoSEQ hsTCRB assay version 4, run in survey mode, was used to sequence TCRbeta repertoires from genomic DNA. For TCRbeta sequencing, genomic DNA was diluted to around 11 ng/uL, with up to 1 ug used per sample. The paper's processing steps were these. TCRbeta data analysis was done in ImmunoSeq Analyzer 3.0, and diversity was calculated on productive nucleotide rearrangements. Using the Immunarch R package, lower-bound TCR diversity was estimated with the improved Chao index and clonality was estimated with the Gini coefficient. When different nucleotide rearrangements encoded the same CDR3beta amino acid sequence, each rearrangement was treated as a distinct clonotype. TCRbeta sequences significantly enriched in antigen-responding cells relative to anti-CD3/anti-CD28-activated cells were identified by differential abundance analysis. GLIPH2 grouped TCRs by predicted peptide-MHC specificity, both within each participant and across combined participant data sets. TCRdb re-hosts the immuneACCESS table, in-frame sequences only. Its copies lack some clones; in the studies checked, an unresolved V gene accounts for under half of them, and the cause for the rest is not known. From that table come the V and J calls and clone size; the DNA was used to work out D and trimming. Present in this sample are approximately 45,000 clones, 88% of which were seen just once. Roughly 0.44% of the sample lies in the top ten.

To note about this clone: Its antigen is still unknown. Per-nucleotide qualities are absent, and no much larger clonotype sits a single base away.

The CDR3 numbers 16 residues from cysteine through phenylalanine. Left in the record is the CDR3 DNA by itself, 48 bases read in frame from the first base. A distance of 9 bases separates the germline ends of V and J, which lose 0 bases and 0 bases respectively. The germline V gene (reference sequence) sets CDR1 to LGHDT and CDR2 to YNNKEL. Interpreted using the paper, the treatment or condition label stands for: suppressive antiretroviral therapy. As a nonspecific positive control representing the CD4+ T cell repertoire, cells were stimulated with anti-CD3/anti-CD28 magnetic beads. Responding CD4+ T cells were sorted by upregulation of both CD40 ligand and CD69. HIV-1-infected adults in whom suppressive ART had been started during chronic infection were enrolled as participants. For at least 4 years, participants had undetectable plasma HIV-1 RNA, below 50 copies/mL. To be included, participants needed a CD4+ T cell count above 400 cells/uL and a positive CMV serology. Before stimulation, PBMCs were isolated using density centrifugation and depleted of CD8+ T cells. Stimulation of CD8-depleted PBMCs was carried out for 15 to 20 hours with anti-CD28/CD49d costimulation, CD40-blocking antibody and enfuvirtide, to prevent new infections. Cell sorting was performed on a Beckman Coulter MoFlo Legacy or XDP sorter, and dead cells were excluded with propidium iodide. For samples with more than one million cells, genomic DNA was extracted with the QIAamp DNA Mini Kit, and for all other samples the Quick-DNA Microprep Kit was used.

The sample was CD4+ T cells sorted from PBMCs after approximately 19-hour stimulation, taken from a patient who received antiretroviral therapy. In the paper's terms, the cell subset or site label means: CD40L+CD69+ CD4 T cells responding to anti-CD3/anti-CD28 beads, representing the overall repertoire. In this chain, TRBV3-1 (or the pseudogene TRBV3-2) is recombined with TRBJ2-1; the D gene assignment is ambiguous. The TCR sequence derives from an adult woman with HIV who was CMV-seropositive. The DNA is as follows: TGTGCCAGCAGCCAAGATCTGCGGAGCTCCTACAATGAGCAGTTCTTC. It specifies CASSQDLRSSYNEQFF.